This T cell receptor beta chain derives from a study of blood T cell repertoires in COVID-19. Method: immunoSEQ multiplex PCR; TCRdb's copy keeps in-frame clones and lacks some. The sample contains around 450,000 clones, about 85% of which appear only once. The germline V gene encodes CDR1 SNHLY and CDR2 FYNNEI. The CDR3 spans 13 residues. Trimming took off 3 bases at V and 2 bases at J, with 5 bases between the two ends. Study members were between 18 and 89 years old and lived in roughly 24 US regions. V gene TRBV2 combines with J gene TRBJ1-5, with unresolved D. The sample was PBMCs or T cells enriched from blood (not recorded which). This receptor was identified in a young woman with acute COVID-19. The CDR3, as DNA: TGTGCCAGCAGTGACCAGGGCAATCAGCCCCAGCATTTT. It is translated as CASSDQGNQPQHF.